This record looks at one TCR beta chain sequence and its context. This sample was taken from a study of blood T cell repertoires in COVID-19. Trimming left V 5 bases short and J 3 bases short, with 13 bases between. Germline loops: CDR1 SNHLY, CDR2 FYNNEI. The CDR3 is 15 amino acids. Libraries were prepared by immunoSEQ multiplex PCR; TCRdb keeps only in-frame clonotypes and omits some of them. The data show 250,000 to 300,000 clones, roughly 90% seen once. This TCR was sampled from a woman in her 30s with COVID-19, enrolled during active disease. V usage is TRBV2 and J usage is TRBJ2-2; tentatively, D is TRBD1 (6 bases). The specimen sequenced was peripheral blood. In DNA, the CDR3 is TGTGCCAGCAGTTTCCAGGGGATCCACACCGGGGAGCTGTTTTTT. The encoded protein is CASSFQGIHTGELFF.